This T cell receptor beta chain came from a study of long-term antiretroviral therapy in people with HIV. At least two post-ART and at least one pre-ART PBMC sample were available for each donor. Remarks on this clone: The antigen remains unidentified.

Findings and caveats of the study: Pre-ART clonal expansion yielded clones that dominated the repertoire at all time points.

An immunoSEQ assay, version v3.0, was performed at survey level. Sequencing was intended to reach about 35,000-55,000 T-cell genomes per sample. Method: immunoSEQ multiplex PCR; TCRdb's copy keeps in-frame clones and lacks some. This sample has about 24,000 clones, with around 83% found just once. CDR3 length: 14 residues. The V and J ends lost 1 base and 3 bases respectively, with 10 bases between them. Per germline, CDR1 MNHNS and CDR2 SASEGT. The clonotype was recovered from a man over 45 with HIV. Material: unsorted PBMCs, obtained 0.4 years after starting antiretroviral therapy. J is TRBJ2-7 and V is TRBV6-1; D may be TRBD1 (5 bases). The CDR3 region is CASSEGGPDYEQYF. DNA for the CDR3: TGTGCCAGCAGTGAAGGGGGCCCTGACTACGAGCAGTACTTC.